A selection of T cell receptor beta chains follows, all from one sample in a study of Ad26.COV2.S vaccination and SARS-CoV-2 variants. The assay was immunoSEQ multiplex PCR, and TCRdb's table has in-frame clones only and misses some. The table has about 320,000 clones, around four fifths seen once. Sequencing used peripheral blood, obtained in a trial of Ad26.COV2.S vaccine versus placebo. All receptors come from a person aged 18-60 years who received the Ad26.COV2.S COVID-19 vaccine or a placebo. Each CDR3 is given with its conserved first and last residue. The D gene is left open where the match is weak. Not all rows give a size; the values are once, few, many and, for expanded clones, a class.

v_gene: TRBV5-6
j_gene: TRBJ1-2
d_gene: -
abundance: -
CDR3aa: CASGRVPGYTF
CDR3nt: TGTGCCAGCGGCAGGGTCCCCGGCTACACCTTC

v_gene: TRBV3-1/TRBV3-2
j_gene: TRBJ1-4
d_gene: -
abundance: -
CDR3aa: CASSQDPADPNEKLFF
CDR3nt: TGTGCCAGCAGCCAAGATCCAGCGGATCCTAATGAAAAACTGTTTTTT

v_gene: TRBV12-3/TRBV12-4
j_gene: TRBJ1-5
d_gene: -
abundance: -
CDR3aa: CASSSGLGQPQHF
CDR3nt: TGTGCCAGCAGCTCAGGGTTGGGTCAGCCCCAGCATTTT

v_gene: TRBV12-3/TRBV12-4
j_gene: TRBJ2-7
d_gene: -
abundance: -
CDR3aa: CASSKANF
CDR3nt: TGTGCCAGCAGTAAAGCCAACTTC

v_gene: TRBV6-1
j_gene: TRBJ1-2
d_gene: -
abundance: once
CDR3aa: CASSEELRVPIHYGYTF
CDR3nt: TGTGCCAGCAGTGAAGAATTAAGAGTACCCATTCACTATGGCTACACCTTC

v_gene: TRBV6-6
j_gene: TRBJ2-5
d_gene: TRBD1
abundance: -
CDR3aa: CASSYGTGVGETQYF
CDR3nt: TGTGCCAGCAGTTATGGGACAGGGGTAGGGGAGACCCAGTACTTC

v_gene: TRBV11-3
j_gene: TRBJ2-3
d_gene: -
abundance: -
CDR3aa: CASSLNPDTQYF
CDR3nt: TGTGCCAGCAGCTTGAATCCAGATACGCAGTATTTT

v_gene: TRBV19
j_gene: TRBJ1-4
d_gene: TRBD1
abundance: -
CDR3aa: CASRGTGSSANEKLFF
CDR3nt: TGTGCCAGTAGGGGGACAGGTAGTTCGGCTAATGAAAAACTGTTTTTT

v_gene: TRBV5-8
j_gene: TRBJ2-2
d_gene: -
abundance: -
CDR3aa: CASTERAGELFF
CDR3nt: TGTGCCAGCACGGAGCGCGCCGGGGAGCTGTTTTTT

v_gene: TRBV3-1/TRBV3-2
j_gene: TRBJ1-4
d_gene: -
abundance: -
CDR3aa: CASSLEGRELFF
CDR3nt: TGTGCCAGCAGCCTCGAAGGTCGCGAACTGTTTTTT

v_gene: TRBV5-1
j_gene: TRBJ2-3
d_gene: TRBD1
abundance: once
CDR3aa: CASNQGADTQYF
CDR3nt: TGCGCCAGCAACCAGGGGGCCGATACGCAGTATTTT

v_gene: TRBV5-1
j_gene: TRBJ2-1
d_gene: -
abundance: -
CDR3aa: CASSLSDYSYNEQFF
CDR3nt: TGCGCCAGCAGCTTATCAGACTACTCCTACAATGAGCAGTTCTTC

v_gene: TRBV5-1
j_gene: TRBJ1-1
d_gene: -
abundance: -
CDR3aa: CASSDGVGHEAFF
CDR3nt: TGCGCCAGCAGCGATGGGGTAGGGCATGAAGCTTTCTTT

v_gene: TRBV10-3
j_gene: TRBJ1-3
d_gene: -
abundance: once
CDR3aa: CAAQGYSGNTIYF
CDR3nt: TGTGCCGCCCAGGGGTACTCTGGAAACACCATATATTTT

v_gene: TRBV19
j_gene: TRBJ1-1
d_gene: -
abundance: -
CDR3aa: CASSEYKAEAFF
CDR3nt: TGTGCCAGTAGTGAGTACAAAGCTGAAGCTTTCTTT

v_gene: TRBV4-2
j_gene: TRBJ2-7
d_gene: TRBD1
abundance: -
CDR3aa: CASSQALGQGSYEQYF
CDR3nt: TGTGCCAGCAGCCAAGCGCTGGGACAGGGGTCCTACGAGCAGTACTTC

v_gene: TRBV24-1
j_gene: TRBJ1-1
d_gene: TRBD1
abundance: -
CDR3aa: CATSKGQGGTEAFF
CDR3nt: TGTGCCACCAGTAAGGGACAGGGAGGGACTGAAGCTTTCTTT

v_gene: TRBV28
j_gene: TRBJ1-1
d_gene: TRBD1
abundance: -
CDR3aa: CASSLGQGPQAFF
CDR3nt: TGTGCCAGCAGTTTGGGACAGGGGCCACAAGCTTTCTTT

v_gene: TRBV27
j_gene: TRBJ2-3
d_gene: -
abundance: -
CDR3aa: CASSQGTGISTDTQYF
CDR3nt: TGTGCCAGCAGTCAGGGGACTGGGATAAGCACAGATACGCAGTATTTT

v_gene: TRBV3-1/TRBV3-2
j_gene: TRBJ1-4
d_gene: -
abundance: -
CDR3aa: CASSFTGEKLFF
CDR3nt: TGTGCCAGCAGCTTTACAGGGGAAAAACTGTTTTTT

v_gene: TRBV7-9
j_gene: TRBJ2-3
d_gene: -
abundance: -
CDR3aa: CASTLGGGDTDTQYF
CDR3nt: TGTGCCAGCACGTTAGGAGGAGGGGACACAGATACGCAGTATTTT